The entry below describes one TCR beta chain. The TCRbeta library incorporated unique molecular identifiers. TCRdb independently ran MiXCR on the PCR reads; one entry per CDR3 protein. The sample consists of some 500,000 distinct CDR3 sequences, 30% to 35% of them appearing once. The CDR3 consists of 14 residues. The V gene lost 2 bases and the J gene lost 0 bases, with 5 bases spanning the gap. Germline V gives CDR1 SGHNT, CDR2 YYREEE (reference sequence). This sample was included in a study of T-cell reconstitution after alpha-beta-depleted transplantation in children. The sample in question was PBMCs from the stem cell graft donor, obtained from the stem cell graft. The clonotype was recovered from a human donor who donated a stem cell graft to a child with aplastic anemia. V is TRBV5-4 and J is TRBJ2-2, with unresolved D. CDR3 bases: TGTGCCAGCAGCTTCACTACGAACACCGGGGAGCTGTTTTTT. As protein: CASSFTTNTGELFF.